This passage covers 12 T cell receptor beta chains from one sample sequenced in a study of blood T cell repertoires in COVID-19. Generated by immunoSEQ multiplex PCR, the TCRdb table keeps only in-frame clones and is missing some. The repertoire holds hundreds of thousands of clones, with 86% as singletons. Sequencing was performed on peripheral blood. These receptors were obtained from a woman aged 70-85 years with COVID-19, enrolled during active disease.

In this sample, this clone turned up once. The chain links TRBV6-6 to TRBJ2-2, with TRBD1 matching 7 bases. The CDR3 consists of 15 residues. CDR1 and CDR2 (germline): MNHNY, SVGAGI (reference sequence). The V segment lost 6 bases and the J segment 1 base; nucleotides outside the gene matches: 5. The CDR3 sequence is CASRTGTENTGELFF. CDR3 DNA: TGTGCCAGCAGGACCGGGACAGAGAACACCGGGGAGCTGTTTTTT.

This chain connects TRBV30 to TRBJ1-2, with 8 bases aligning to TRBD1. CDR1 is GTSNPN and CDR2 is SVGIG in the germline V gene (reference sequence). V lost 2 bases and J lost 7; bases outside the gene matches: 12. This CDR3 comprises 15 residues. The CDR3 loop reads CAWSFFWDRTSGYTF. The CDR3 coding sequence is TGTGCCTGGAGTTTCTTTTGGGACAGGACTAGTGGCTACACCTTC.

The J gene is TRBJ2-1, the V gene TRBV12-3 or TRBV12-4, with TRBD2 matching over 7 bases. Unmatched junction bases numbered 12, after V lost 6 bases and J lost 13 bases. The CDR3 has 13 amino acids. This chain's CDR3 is CASRSPLSGGQFF. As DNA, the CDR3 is TGTGCCAGCAGATCCCCCTTGTCGGGGGGACAGTTCTTC.

For the CDR3, the DNA is TGCGCCAGCAGTGATGAGGCAGGGGGAGATAAGACCCAGTACTTC. Translated: CASSDEAGGDKTQYF. The rearrangement links TRBV10-1 to TRBJ2-5; 7 bases map to TRBD1. The germline V gene has CDR1 WNHNN and CDR2 SYGVQD (reference sequence). This CDR3 region has 15 residues. Trimming took 3 bases from V and 6 from J; bases not matched to a gene: 10.

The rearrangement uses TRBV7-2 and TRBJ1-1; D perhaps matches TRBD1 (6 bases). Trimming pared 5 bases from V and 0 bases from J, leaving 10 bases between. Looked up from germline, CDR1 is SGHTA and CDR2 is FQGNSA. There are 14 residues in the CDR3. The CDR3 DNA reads TGTGCCAGCAGCAAACAGGGTATGAACACTGAAGCTTTCTTT. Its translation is CASSKQGMNTEAFF.

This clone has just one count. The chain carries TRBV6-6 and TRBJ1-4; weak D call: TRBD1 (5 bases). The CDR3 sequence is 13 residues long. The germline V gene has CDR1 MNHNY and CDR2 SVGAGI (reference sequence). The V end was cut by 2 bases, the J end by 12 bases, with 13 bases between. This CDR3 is CASSYDRGGELFF. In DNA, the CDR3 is TGTGCCAGCAGTTACGATAGGGGAGGAGAACTGTTTTTT.

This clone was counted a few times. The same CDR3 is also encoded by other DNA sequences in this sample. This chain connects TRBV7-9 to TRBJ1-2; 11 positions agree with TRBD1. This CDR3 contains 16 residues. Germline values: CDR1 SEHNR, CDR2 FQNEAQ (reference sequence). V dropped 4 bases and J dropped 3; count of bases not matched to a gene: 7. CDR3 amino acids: CASSSGQGADYYGYTF. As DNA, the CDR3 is TGTGCCAGCAGCTCCGGACAGGGGGCGGATTACTATGGCTACACCTTC.

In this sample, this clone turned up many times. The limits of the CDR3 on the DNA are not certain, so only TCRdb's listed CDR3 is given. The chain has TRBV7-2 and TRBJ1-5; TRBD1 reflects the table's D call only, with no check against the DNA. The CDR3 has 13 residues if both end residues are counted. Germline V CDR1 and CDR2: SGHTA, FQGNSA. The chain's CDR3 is CASSFFGQGALHF.

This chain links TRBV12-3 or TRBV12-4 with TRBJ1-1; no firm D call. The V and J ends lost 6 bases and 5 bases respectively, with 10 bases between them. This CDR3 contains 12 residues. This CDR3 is CASRQTGTEAFF. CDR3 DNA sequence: TGTGCCAGCAGGCAGACCGGGACTGAAGCTTTCTTT.

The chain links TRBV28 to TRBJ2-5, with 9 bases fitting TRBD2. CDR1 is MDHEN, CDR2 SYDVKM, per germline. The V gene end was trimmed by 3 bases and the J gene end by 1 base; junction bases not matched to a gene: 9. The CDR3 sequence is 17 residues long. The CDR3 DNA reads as TGTGCCAGCAGTTTTGGCGGGGGGGCCAGTCTCCAAGAGACCCAGTACTTC. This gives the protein CASSFGGGASLQETQYF.

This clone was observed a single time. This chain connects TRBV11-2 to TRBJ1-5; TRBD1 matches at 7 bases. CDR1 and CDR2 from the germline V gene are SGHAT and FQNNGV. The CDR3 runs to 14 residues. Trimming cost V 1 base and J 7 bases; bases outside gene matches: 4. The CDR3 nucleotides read TGTGCCAGCAGCTTAGGGACAGGAAAACAGCCCCAGCATTTT. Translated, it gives CASSLGTGKQPQHF.

The CDR3 nucleotides read TGTGCCTGGAGTGGGAGAGGGAGGGGAATGGACACTGAAGCTTTCTTT. Translated, it gives CAWSGRGRGMDTEAFF. V is TRBV30 and J is TRBJ1-1; TRBD1 is a possible D gene (5 bases). Trimming took 1 base from V and 3 from J, leaving 18 bases between them. The CDR3 is made up of 16 amino acids. Germline values: CDR1 GTSNPN, CDR2 SVGIG (reference sequence).